A single sample is the source of the 22 T cell receptor beta chains below, sequenced in a study of blood T cell repertoires in COVID-19. Sequencing used immunoSEQ multiplex PCR; TCRdb keeps in-frame clones, though not all of them. The table shows about 270,000 clones, with 65% to 90% occurring only once. Sequenced material: peripheral blood. Source of these receptors: a woman in her 70s with COVID-19, enrolled during active disease.

The chain carries TRBV19 and TRBJ2-1, with 12 bases that match TRBD1. The J segment lost 1 base and the V segment lost 8 bases, leaving 9 bases of the junction unmatched. Germline lookup yields CDR1 LNHDA and CDR2 SQIVND (reference sequence). The CDR3 totals 17 residues. CDR3 bases: TGTGCCAGTTCAAAGGGACAGGGGGCCATGTCCTACAATGAGCAGTTCTTC. It codes for CASSKGQGAMSYNEQFF.

The V gene is TRBV24-1, the J gene TRBJ2-5, with 10 positions matching TRBD2. The CDR3 sequence is 13 residues long. CDR1 KGHDR and CDR2 SFDVKD come from the germline V gene. V gave up 7 bases and J gave up 5 bases; unmatched junction bases: 3. In nucleotides, the CDR3 is TGTGCCACCAGCCAACTAGCGGGGGAGACCCAGTACTTC. Its protein is CATSQLAGETQYF.

V usage is TRBV19 and J usage is TRBJ2-5; 7 nucleotides line up with TRBD1. V lost 5 bases to trimming and J lost 3 bases; unmatched junction nucleotides: 12. CDR3 size: 16 residues. Germline-derived CDR1 and CDR2 are LNHDA and SQIVND (reference sequence). CDR3 in DNA: TGTGCCAGTAGTCCCCGACAGGGTAGGGGAGAAGAGACCCAGTACTTC. It is translated as CASSPRQGRGEETQYF.

This rearrangement joins TRBV5-6 to TRBJ1-5, with D unresolved. The CDR3 consists of 15 residues. Germline lookup yields CDR1 SGHDT and CDR2 YYEEEE. With 0 bases removed from V and 3 bases from J, the gap between germline ends came to 10 bases. CDR3 DNA: TGTGCCAGCAGCTTGGGCGGCCCCGCCAATCAGCCCCAGCATTTT. Its translation is CASSLGGPANQPQHF.

CDR3 in amino acids: CASSRDFYEQFF. Here the CDR3 DNA reads TGTGCCAGCTCACGGGACTTTTATGAGCAGTTCTTC. This chain uses TRBV18 with TRBJ2-1; maybe TRBD2 (6 bases). V shed 4 bases and J shed 8 bases, with 9 bases lying between them. The CDR3 runs 12 residues. Per the germline V gene, CDR1 is KGHSH and CDR2 is LQKENI. Drawing the rest from reference TRBV18 and TRBJ2-1, the complete variable domain is NAGVMQNPRHLVRRRGQEARLRCSPMKGHSHVYWYRQLPEEGLKFMVYLQKENIIDESGMPKERFSAEFPKEGPSILRIQQVVRGDSAAYFCASSRDFYEQFFGPGTRLTVL.

The V call is TRBV9, the J call TRBJ2-3, with 7 nucleotides matching TRBD2. CDR3 length: 15 amino acids. V trimming: 1 base; J trimming: 1 base; junction bases outside the gene matches: 3. Germline V CDR1 and CDR2: SGDLS, YYNGEE. In DNA, the CDR3 is TGTGCCAGCAGCGTATCCAGCGGGGGCACAGATACGCAGTATTTT. Amino acids: CASSVSSGGTDTQYF.

The chain recombines TRBV2 with TRBJ2-7; 7 bases are a match to TRBD1. Trimming cost V 10 bases and J 2 bases; bases outside gene matches: 5. Germline V lookup: CDR1 SNHLY, CDR2 FYNNEI. The CDR3 covers 12 residues. The CDR3 nucleotides are TGTGCCATCTACGACAGGGCCTACGAGCAGTACTTC. Protein product: CAIYDRAYEQYF. Supplemented by reference TRBV2 and TRBJ2-7, the full variable domain reads EPEVTQTPSHQVTQMGQEVILRCVPISNHLYFYWYRQILGQKVEFLVSFYNNEISEKSEIFDDQFSVERPDGSNFTLKIRSTKLEDSAMYFCAIYDRAYEQYFGPGTRLTVT.

The rearrangement uses TRBV6-2 or TRBV6-3 and TRBJ2-7; D not resolved. V was shortened by 6 bases and J by 6 bases, with 15 bases between the two germline ends. The CDR3 is made up of 13 amino acids. In germline, CDR1 is MNHEY, CDR2 SVGEGT. This chain's CDR3 is CASSLTWASEQYF. The DNA for the CDR3 is TGTGCCAGCAGCCTCACGTGGGCGAGCGAGCAGTACTTC.

The chain has TRBV7-2 and TRBJ1-1; D gene uncertain. The CDR3 is 12 residues long. Trimming pared 4 bases from V and 1 base from J, leaving 4 bases between. Germline V gene data show CDR1 as SGHTA and CDR2 as FQGNSA. CDR3 in amino acids: CASSWPNTEAFF. CDR3 nucleotides: TGTGCCAGCAGCTGGCCGAACACTGAAGCTTTCTTT.

A word on this clone: Relative to the germline gene, one junction end is altered; a read error may explain this. The CDR3 nucleotides read TGTGCCAGCAGTTTGATTGCACCGCATCAGATCTTC. This translates into CASSLIAPHQIF. V is TRBV12-3 or TRBV12-4 and J is TRBJ2-1; D is unresolved. The CDR3 is 12 amino acids.

The chain carries TRBV4-2 and TRBJ1-5; D ambiguous. Germline-derived CDR1 and CDR2 are LGHNA and YNFKEQ. The V end was cut by 0 bases, the J end by 6 bases, with 3 bases between. This CDR3 has 12 amino acids. The DNA of the CDR3 is TGTGCCAGCAGCCAAGACAGTCAGCCCCAGCATTTT. Its protein is CASSQDSQPQHF.

This clone was seen a handful of times. V is TRBV28 and J is TRBJ2-1; 10 positions agree with TRBD2. Germline V gene data show CDR1 as MDHEN and CDR2 as SYDVKM. Germline trimming cut 6 bases from V and 7 bases from J; bases unmatched to any gene: 9. CDR3 length: 15 residues. CDR3 in DNA: TGTGCCAGCAGAGATCTTAGCGGGGGGATTAATGAGCAGTTCTTC. Residues: CASRDLSGGINEQFF.

This sequence joins TRBV5-1 and TRBJ1-3; D possibly corresponds to TRBD1 (6 bases). Germline V gene data show CDR1 as SGHRS and CDR2 as YFSETQ. The CDR3 consists of 16 residues. Trimming removed 4 bases at V and 0 bases at J, with 14 bases between. The CDR3 DNA follows: TGCGCCAGCAGCCCTTCGACAGGCAGCTCTGGAAACACCATATATTTT. Its translation: CASSPSTGSSGNTIYF.

The chain carries TRBV5-1 and TRBJ1-1; the D gene is possibly TRBD1 (6 bases). The V gene lost 3 bases and the J gene lost 8 bases, with 23 bases spanning the gap. The CDR3 length is 16 residues. Germline V gene lookup returns CDR1 SGHRS and CDR2 YFSETQ. The CDR3: CASSSIPSYGQLEAFF. In DNA form, the CDR3 reads TGCGCCAGCAGCTCCATACCCAGCTACGGACAGTTAGAAGCTTTCTTT.

The chain links TRBV27 to TRBJ2-2; possibly TRBD2 for D (7 bases). The CDR3 runs to 16 residues. Per the germline V gene, CDR1 is MNHEY and CDR2 is SMNVEV (reference sequence). V lost 7 bases and J lost 5, with 20 bases in between. The CDR3 loop is CASNEVFRGGTGELFF. Here the CDR3 DNA reads TGTGCCAGCAACGAAGTGTTCAGGGGAGGGACCGGGGAGCTGTTTTTT.

This clone appeared a single time. The genes are TRBV30 and TRBJ1-5; TRBD1 matches at 7 bases. Germline CDR1 is GTSNPN and CDR2 is SVGIG (reference sequence). The CDR3 is made up of 14 amino acids. After removal of 1 base from V and 4 bases from J, the junction contained 4 bases not matched to a gene. This CDR3 is CAWSGDSPNQPQHF. CDR3 in DNA: TGTGCCTGGAGTGGGGACAGCCCAAATCAGCCCCAGCATTTT.

The rearrangement links TRBV7-9 to TRBJ2-1; the match to TRBD1 covers 8 bases. The CDR3 contains 15 residues. V was pared by 4 bases and J by 5 bases, with 7 bases of the junction left unmatched. Germline-derived CDR1 and CDR2 are SEHNR and FQNEAQ (reference sequence). CDR3 protein: CASSWVRGRHNEQFF. The CDR3 nucleotides read TGTGCCAGCAGCTGGGTCAGGGGGCGCCACAATGAGCAGTTCTTC. Complete variable domain (other parts from reference TRBV7-9 and TRBJ2-1): DTGVSQNPRHKITKRGQNVTFRCDPISEHNRLYWYRQTLGQGPEFLTYFQNEAQLEKSRLLSDRFSAERPKGSFSTLEIQRTEQGDSAMYLCASSWVRGRHNEQFFGPGTRLTVL.

V and J are TRBV4-3 and TRBJ2-1; no clear D. This CDR3 is built from 14 residues. V was shortened by 4 bases and J by 9 bases, with 16 bases between the two germline ends. Looked up from germline, CDR1 is LGHNA and CDR2 is YSLEER. For the CDR3, the DNA is TGCGCCAGCAGCCGTAAGACTGAATCTGGTGAGCAGTTCTTC. Translated: CASSRKTESGEQFF.

The V call is TRBV7-9, the J call TRBJ2-7; 10 positions agree with TRBD1. Germline V gene data show CDR1 as SEHNR and CDR2 as FQNEAQ (reference sequence). Trimming cost V 4 bases and J 2 bases; bases outside gene matches: 2. The length of the CDR3 is 14 residues. The CDR3, as DNA: TGTGCCAGCAGCTCCGGGACAGGGGCCTACGAGCAGTACTTC. Its protein is CASSSGTGAYEQYF.

V gene TRBV11-2 combines with J gene TRBJ2-1, with a tentative D call TRBD2 (5 bases). In germline, CDR1 is SGHAT, CDR2 FQNNGV. V was shortened by 3 bases and J by 8 bases, with 11 bases between the two germline ends. The CDR3 has 13 residues. In DNA, the CDR3 is TGTGCCAGCAGCTTGAGGGTTGAGGATGAGCAGTTCTTC. This translates into CASSLRVEDEQFF.

The V call is TRBV4-3, the J call TRBJ2-7; unclear D gene. CDR3 size: 14 residues. Germline V gene sequence: CDR1 LGHNA, CDR2 YSLEER. The V end was cut by 0 bases, the J end by 1 base, with 7 bases between. Here the CDR3 reads CASSQDLTSYEQYF. DNA of the CDR3: TGCGCCAGCAGCCAAGATCTAACTTCCTACGAGCAGTACTTC.

The chain recombines TRBV6-4 with TRBJ2-3, with a tentative D call TRBD2 (5 bases). V was pared by 5 bases and J by 1 base, with 13 bases between. This CDR3 spans 15 amino acids. The germline V gene has CDR1 MRHNA and CDR2 SNTAGT. The CDR3 here is CASSPTPRGTDTQYF. For the CDR3, the DNA is TGTGCCAGCAGTCCCACCCCGCGGGGCACAGATACGCAGTATTTT.